These 18 T cell receptor beta chains share one sample of origin, sequenced in a study of T cell repertoires in cytomegalovirus infection. Each CDR3 protein gets one entry after TCRdb re-called the reads with MiXCR. There are roughly 200,000 distinct CDR3 sequences in the sample; about a sixth occur only once, and approximately 25% lies in the top ten. The sequencing sample was made of CD8+ T cells from PBMCs. The source of these receptors is a human donor in good health (CMV status not recorded). Some clones in this sample may be carry-over from other donors' samples.

This sequence joins TRBV7-3 and TRBJ2-3; D unclear. Per the germline V gene, CDR1 is SGHTA and CDR2 is FQGTGA. This CDR3 region has 14 residues. V was trimmed by 3 bases and J by 6 bases, leaving 13 bases between them. The CDR3 here is CASSLLGSMDTQYF. The CDR3, as DNA: TGTGCCAGCAGCTTGTTGGGCAGCATGGATACGCAGTATTTT.

The chain joins TRBV7-8 to TRBJ1-2; D is ambiguous. The germline gives CDR1 SGHVS, CDR2 FQNEAQ. CDR3 length: 16 residues. Trimming left V 1 base short and J 0 bases short, with 12 bases between. CDR3 sequence reads: CASSLEPGGTNYGYTF. The CDR3 DNA reads as TGTGCCAGCAGCTTAGAGCCGGGAGGTACTAACTATGGCTACACCTTC.

The chain joins TRBV12-3 or TRBV12-4 to TRBJ1-3; 11 nucleotides line up with TRBD1. V gave up 5 bases and J gave up 3 bases; unmatched junction bases: 6. The CDR3 has 16 residues. This CDR3 is CASSLRTGGHGNTIYF. The CDR3 nucleotides read TGTGCCAGCAGTCTCCGGACAGGGGGCCATGGAAACACCATATATTTT.

Note on this clonotype: A read error may account for a junction end that differs from germline. The chain carries TRBV7-8 and TRBJ2-7; D is unresolved. Germline values: CDR1 SGHVS, CDR2 FQNEAQ. This CDR3 has 12 amino acids. The CDR3 DNA reads as TGTGCCAGCAGCTTAGTTGGAGCCCCAGAAGGCTTC. This translates into CASSLVGAPEGF.

This clonotype was picked up a small number of times. The chain joins TRBV7-8 to TRBJ1-2; the match to TRBD1 covers 9 bases. Germline loops: CDR1 SGHVS, CDR2 FQNEAQ. Trimming took 10 bases from V and 2 from J; bases not matched to a gene: 2. This CDR3 has 12 residues. CDR3 bases: TGTGCCATCGGGACAGGGAACTATGGCTACACCTTC. Translation: CAIGTGNYGYTF.

In its sample, this clonotype was seen a few times. The chain joins TRBV7-6 to TRBJ2-7, with D possibly being TRBD2 (7 bases). V was trimmed by 5 bases and J by 3 bases, leaving 20 bases between them. This CDR3 region has 16 residues. CDR1 and CDR2 (germline): SGHVS, FNYEAQ. The CDR3 DNA sequence: TGTGCCAGCAGCCTCGAAGGGGGGGCCCTATTCTACGAGCAGTACTTC. It translates to CASSLEGGALFYEQYF.

This clonotype was found many times. The chain couples TRBV7-2 to TRBJ2-7; D unresolved. Between the trimmed V and J ends, which lost 3 bases and 1 base, there was a span of 7 bases. This CDR3 has 13 amino acids. CDR1 is SGHTA and CDR2 is FQGNSA in the germline V gene. CDR3 protein: CASSFGSSYEQYF. The CDR3 DNA follows: TGTGCCAGCAGCTTCGGCAGTTCCTACGAGCAGTACTTC.

The rearrangement links TRBV4-1 to TRBJ1-1; D may be TRBD1 (5 bases). Germline V gene sequence: CDR1 MGHRA, CDR2 YSYEKL. The CDR3 contains 15 residues. Trimming removed 0 bases from V and 11 bases from J, with 19 bases in between. The CDR3 sequence is CASSQERGSRMGAFF. The CDR3 bases are TGCGCCAGCAGCCAAGAGAGGGGCAGTAGGATGGGGGCTTTCTTT.

There are a few counts of this clonotype. The DNA for the CDR3 is TGTGCCAGCAGTTTATCCGGGGACAGCTACGAGCAGTACTTC. Protein sequence: CASSLSGDSYEQYF. The chain recombines TRBV27 with TRBJ2-7; 7 positions agree with TRBD1. The CDR3 sequence is 14 residues long. Looked up from germline, CDR1 is MNHEY and CDR2 is SMNVEV (reference sequence). The junction had 2 bases not matched to a gene; V was cut back by 0 bases and J by 3 bases.

This clonotype was observed a handful of times. This chain uses TRBV7-8 with TRBJ2-3, with 8 bases aligning to TRBD1. This CDR3 spans 16 amino acids. After removal of 4 bases from V and 5 bases from J, the junction contained 11 bases not matched to a gene. The germline V gene encodes CDR1 SGHVS and CDR2 FQNEAQ. The DNA for the CDR3 is TGTGCCAGCAGCTCACTTTTGGGACAGGAGGGAGATACGCAGTATTTT. Protein product: CASSSLLGQEGDTQYF.

This clonotype occurred a few times. The chain uses TRBV7-9 and TRBJ2-1; 13 bases align to TRBD2. In germline, CDR1 is SEHNR, CDR2 FQNEAQ (reference sequence). The CDR3 sequence is 23 residues long. The V and J ends lost 5 bases and 4 bases, in that order; junction bases with no gene match: 26. The CDR3 here is CASSTVAVAGLAGSTPDYNEQFF. The CDR3 DNA reads TGTGCCAGCAGCACTGTAGCGGTAGCGGGACTAGCGGGGAGTACACCTGATTACAATGAGCAGTTCTTC.

This clonotype appeared a few times. The rearrangement uses TRBV28 and TRBJ1-1; a possible D gene is TRBD1 (5 bases). The V end lost 4 bases, the J end lost 4 bases, and 19 bases lay between the germline ends. The V gene's germline CDR1 is MDHEN and CDR2 SYDVKM. The CDR3 spans 16 residues. The CDR3 DNA sequence: TGTGCCAGCAGTTCCTCAGGGAACTTTAGGAGCACTGAAGCTTTCTTT. Amino acids: CASSSSGNFRSTEAFF.

This clonotype was seen only a few times. The J gene is TRBJ1-2, the V gene TRBV7-6, with D uncertain. V dropped 5 bases and J dropped 6 bases, with 19 bases sitting between them. Germline V gene data show CDR1 as SGHVS and CDR2 as FNYEAQ. The CDR3 consists of 15 residues. This CDR3 reads CASSPWTDHWDGYTF. The CDR3 nucleotides are TGTGCCAGCAGCCCCTGGACGGATCATTGGGATGGCTACACCTTC.

The chain uses TRBV7-6 and TRBJ2-5; 10 bases are shared with TRBD2. Germline V CDR1 and CDR2: SGHVS, FNYEAQ. The CDR3 consists of 20 residues. V shed 4 bases, J shed 1 base, and the junction held 18 bases outside the gene matches. The CDR3 sequence is CASSSRKPGASGGIQETQYF. The DNA for the CDR3 is TGTGCCAGCAGCTCTAGAAAACCCGGGGCTAGCGGGGGAATCCAAGAGACCCAGTACTTC.

This clonotype was counted only a few times. The chain recombines TRBV4-3 with TRBJ2-2; D perhaps matches TRBD1 (5 bases). This CDR3 is built from 18 residues. The V and J ends lost 3 bases and 0 bases respectively, with 17 bases between them. Germline CDR1 LGHNA, CDR2 YSLEER. The CDR3 DNA sequence: TGCGCCAGCAGCCAGGGATTTACAGGAACCCCGAACACCGGGGAGCTGTTTTTT. Translation: CASSQGFTGTPNTGELFF.

In this sample, this clonotype turned up once. One junction end disagrees with the germline gene, perhaps due to a read error. The V gene is TRBV7-7, the J gene TRBJ2-2; D may be TRBD1 or TRBD2 (5 bases each). The CDR3 is made up of 17 amino acids. Per the germline V gene, CDR1 is SSHAT and CDR2 is FNYEAQ (reference sequence). This CDR3 is CASSLGRDVTNTEELFF. In nucleotides, the CDR3 is TGTGCTAGCAGCTTAGGACGGGACGTAACGAACACCGAGGAGCTGTTTTTT.

In its sample, this clonotype was seen a few times. The chain uses TRBV28 and TRBJ1-2, with D possibly matching TRBD1 (5 bases). The ends were cut back, 10 bases at V and 1 base at J, with 25 bases in the middle. This CDR3 spans 17 amino acids. The V gene's germline CDR1 is MDHEN and CDR2 SYDVKM. The CDR3 nucleotides read TGTGCCACCCAGGGTCTGTCCTCGGACTGGAATAACTATGGCTACACCTTC. Protein: CATQGLSSDWNNYGYTF.

This clonotype has just a few counts. J is TRBJ1-1 and V is TRBV7-9, with TRBD1 matching over 8 bases. This CDR3 region has 13 residues. With 1 base clipped from V and 8 bases from J, the junction kept 3 bases outside the gene matches. The germline CDR1 and CDR2 sequences are SEHNR and FQNEAQ (reference sequence). CDR3: CASSLEDRDEAFF. CDR3 sequence (DNA): TGTGCCAGCAGCTTAGAGGACAGGGACGAAGCTTTCTTT. Using reference TRBV7-9 and TRBJ1-1 for the parts outside the CDR3, the full variable domain is DTGVSQNPRHKITKRGQNVTFRCDPISEHNRLYWYRQTLGQGPEFLTYFQNEAQLEKSRLLSDRFSAERPKGSFSTLEIQRTEQGDSAMYLCASSLEDRDEAFFGQGTRLTVV.